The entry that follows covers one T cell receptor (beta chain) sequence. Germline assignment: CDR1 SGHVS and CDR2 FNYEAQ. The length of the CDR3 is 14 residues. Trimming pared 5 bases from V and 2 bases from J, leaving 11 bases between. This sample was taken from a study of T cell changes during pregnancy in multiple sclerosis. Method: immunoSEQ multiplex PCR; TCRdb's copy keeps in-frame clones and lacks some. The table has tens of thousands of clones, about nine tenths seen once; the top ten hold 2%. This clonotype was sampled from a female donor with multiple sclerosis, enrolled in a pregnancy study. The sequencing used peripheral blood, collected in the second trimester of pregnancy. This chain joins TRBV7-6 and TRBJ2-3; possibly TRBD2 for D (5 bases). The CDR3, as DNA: TGTGCCAGCAGCGGGGTGGAGGCCACAGATACGCAGTATTTT. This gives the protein CASSGVEATDTQYF.